The clone carrying this TCR beta chain was observed many times. The antigen is not known. The sample is drawn from a study of HIV-infected patients and healthy controls. Overall study results and limits: Healthy control repertoires had roughly threefold more distinct CDR3s than untreated HIV+ repertoires, and higher Shannon diversity. HIV-associated CDR3 frequencies dropped significantly during therapy; CMV-associated ones, mostly rising, changed nonsignificantly.

Approximately 500 ng RNA was reverse transcribed with alpha and beta constant-region primers. Each of the alpha and beta chains got its own library through chain-specific third strand synthesis with indices. A 5' RACE adapter with a random hexamer and the SP2 primer site was joined to cDNA. Via MiXCR, TCRdb re-called the 5' RACE reads, giving one row per CDR3 protein. The repertoire holds over 15,000 distinct CDR3 sequences, with over 5% as singletons. All unsorted peripheral T cells were captured because whole blood was used without fractionation. From germline, CDR1 is SGHTA and CDR2 FQGTGA. This CDR3 has 13 residues. The V end lost 1 base, the J end lost 2 bases, and 6 bases lay between the germline ends.

The chain uses TRBV7-3 and TRBJ2-7; possibly TRBD2 for D (5 bases). The specimen sequenced was blood. This TCR was recovered from an adult in good health. This CDR3 reads CASSLKGAYEQYF. CDR3 DNA: TGTGCCAGCAGCTTAAAGGGAGCCTACGAGCAGTACTTC.